What follows are 24 T cell receptor beta chains derived from one specimen sequenced in a study of cytomegalovirus exposure and HLA in healthy donors. The study ran its PCR with 60 Vbeta and 13 Jbeta primers. TCRdb keeps only in-frame clones here, not all; method: immunoSEQ multiplex PCR. Here the sample spans around 100,000 clones, 70% to 85% being singletons. The sequencing sample was made of PBMCs. These receptors were obtained from a woman in her forties in good health and CMV-seronegative.

The chain joins TRBV7-2 to TRBJ1-2; D unclear. Germline V CDR1 and CDR2: SGHTA, FQGNSA. This CDR3 spans 15 amino acids. The CDR3, as DNA: TGTGCGGCGGGTCCCGGGAGATTATCTAACTATGGCTACACCTTC. It specifies CAAGPGRLSNYGYTF.

The chain has TRBV25-1 and TRBJ1-2, with D possibly being TRBD1 (6 bases). Trimming took off 7 bases at V and 4 bases at J, with 13 bases between the two ends. Germline-derived CDR1 and CDR2 are MGHDK and SYGVNS. The CDR3 has 13 residues. The CDR3 loop reads CASNGEGVYGYTF. The CDR3 DNA sequence: TGTGCCAGCAACGGGGAGGGGGTCTATGGCTACACCTTC.

This chain connects TRBV4-2 to TRBJ2-1; TRBD2 agrees at 10 bases. Germline CDR1 is LGHNA and CDR2 is YNFKEQ. The CDR3 totals 19 residues. The ends lost 0 bases at V and 8 bases at J; junction bases unmatched: 16. In DNA, the CDR3 is TGTGCCAGCAGCCAAGACCGCGGGGCTAGCGGGAGTCGGGCCTATGAGCAGTTCTTC. It is translated as CASSQDRGASGSRAYEQFF.

V usage is TRBV2 and J usage is TRBJ2-5; possible D gene TRBD2, 6 bases. V lost 6 bases to trimming and J lost 8 bases, with 13 bases between them. Germline V CDR1 and CDR2: SNHLY, FYNNEI. This CDR3 is built from 12 residues. CDR3 sequence: CASRRDVETQYF. CDR3 sequence (DNA): TGTGCCAGCAGGCGGGACGTAGAAACCCAGTACTTC.

The J gene is TRBJ1-2, the V gene TRBV9, with TRBD1 identical over 7 bases. The CDR3 contains 18 residues. CDR1 is SGDLS, CDR2 YYNGEE, per germline. Trimming removed 0 bases from V and 1 base from J; junction bases left unmatched: 12. CDR3: CASSVGLGQVTFNYGYTF. The CDR3, as DNA: TGTGCCAGCAGCGTAGGTCTCGGACAGGTGACTTTTAACTATGGCTACACCTTC.

The rearrangement links TRBV10-2 to TRBJ2-2; 7 nucleotides line up with TRBD2. The J segment lost 6 bases and the V segment lost 2 bases, leaving 12 bases of the junction unmatched. The germline CDR1 and CDR2 sequences are WSHSY and SAAADI. The CDR3 extends over 17 amino acids. In nucleotides, the CDR3 is TGCGCCAGCAGTGAGACGAGTTGGGAGGGGAAGGCCGGGGAGCTGTTTTTT. Translating gives CASSETSWEGKAGELFF.

This clone has more than one count but fewer than ten. The V call is TRBV9, the J call TRBJ2-3, with D perhaps matching TRBD2 (8 bases). CDR1 and CDR2 (germline): SGDLS, YYNGEE. The CDR3 totals 16 residues. The germline V and J ends were trimmed by 7 bases and 4 bases, with 22 bases remaining between them. Written as DNA, the CDR3 is TGTGCCAGCCCAGGGGGGACTAGGGAAAAGTCAGATACGCAGTATTTT. Translating gives CASPGGTREKSDTQYF.

The chain is built from TRBV21-1 and TRBJ2-7; the tabulated D call, TRBD2, remains unverified against the DNA. TRBV21-1 is recorded as a pseudogene. This CDR3 spans 19 amino acids. CDR3 coding DNA: TGTGCCAGCAGCAATTCCGGACTAGCGGGAACCCGACCCCCCTACGAGCAGTACTTC. It specifies CASSNSGLAGTRPPYEQYF.

This chain links TRBV5-4 with TRBJ2-2; D is perhaps TRBD2 (5 bases). Trimming took 0 bases from V and 4 from J, leaving 10 bases between them. This CDR3 region has 15 residues. CDR1 and CDR2 from the germline V gene are SGHNT and YYREEE (reference sequence). The CDR3 is CASSLVGTSTGELFF. CDR3 nucleotides: TGTGCCAGCAGCTTGGTTGGCACTAGCACCGGGGAGCTGTTTTTT.

This chain links TRBV6-1 with TRBJ1-4; D may be TRBD1 (6 bases). Germline lookup yields CDR1 MNHNS and CDR2 SASEGT. The CDR3 totals 13 residues. The ends were cut back, 6 bases at V and 6 bases at J, with 11 bases in the middle. The CDR3 nucleotides read TGTGCCAGCAGCGCAAGACAGGATGAAAAACTGTTTTTT. This gives the protein CASSARQDEKLFF.

About this clone itself: A junction boundary mismatches the germline segment, possibly from a read error. The V and J genes are TRBV30 and TRBJ2-7, with D perhaps TRBD2 (7 bases). Germline loops: CDR1 GTSNPN, CDR2 SVGIG (reference sequence). This CDR3 contains 15 residues. CDR3 sequence (DNA): TGTGCCTGGAGCACGGGGGGCCCAATCTATTACGAGCAGTATTTC. As protein: CAWSTGGPIYYEQYF.

This chain uses TRBV11-2 with TRBJ1-1; possibly TRBD1 for D (5 bases). Deletions cut 1 base from V and 0 bases from J, with 12 bases between. The CDR3 has 16 amino acids. The germline V gene has CDR1 SGHAT and CDR2 FQNNGV. The chain's CDR3 is CASSLGGGGMNTEAFF. The CDR3, as DNA: TGTGCCAGCAGCTTAGGTGGGGGAGGGATGAACACTGAAGCTTTCTTT. The full variable domain, its missing parts supplied by reference TRBV11-2 and TRBJ1-1, is EAGVAQSPRYKIIEKRQSVAFWCNPISGHATLYWYQQILGQGPKLLIQFQNNGVVDDSQLPKDRFSAERLKGVDSTLKIQPAKLEDSAVYLCASSLGGGGMNTEAFFGQGTRLTVV.

In this sample, this clone turned up once. J is TRBJ2-1 and V is TRBV20-1; D uncertain. Germline V lookup: CDR1 DFQATT, CDR2 SNEGSKA (reference sequence). Trimming left V 6 bases short and J 8 bases short, with 8 bases between. This CDR3 comprises 10 residues. In nucleotides, the CDR3 is TGCAGTGCGAAAGGAGATGAGCAGTTCTTC. Translating it yields CSAKGDEQFF.

This chain uses TRBV10-3 with TRBJ2-7, with TRBD2 matching 8 bases. Trimming at V came to 0 bases and at J to 6 bases, leaving 7 bases not matched to a gene. The CDR3 consists of 15 residues. The germline CDR1 and CDR2 sequences are ENHRY and SYGVKD. CDR3 in amino acids: CAISESKAGGPEQYF. In DNA, the CDR3 is TGTGCCATCAGTGAGTCCAAGGCGGGAGGCCCCGAGCAGTACTTC.

The CDR3: CASGLIVGGEGTEAFF. The CDR3 bases are TGTGCTAGTGGTTTGATAGTAGGGGGCGAAGGCACTGAAGCTTTCTTT. This chain links TRBV12-5 with TRBJ1-1; 7 nucleotides line up with TRBD1. This CDR3 has 16 residues. Germline-derived CDR1 and CDR2 are LGHNT and FRNRAP. V lost 2 bases, J lost 4 bases, and 10 bases stayed unmatched.

The chain uses TRBV6-4 and TRBJ1-2; 7 bases match TRBD1. Unmatched junction bases numbered 3, after V lost 6 bases and J lost 2 bases. Germline V gene data show CDR1 as MRHNA and CDR2 as SNTAGT. The CDR3 length is 13 residues. CDR3 in amino acids: CASSMTGNYGYTF. The CDR3 bases are TGTGCCAGCAGCATGACAGGGAACTATGGCTACACCTTC.

This rearrangement joins TRBV10-3 to TRBJ2-5; no clear D. Trimming took 0 bases from V and 8 from J, leaving 7 bases between them. The CDR3 has 12 residues. In germline, CDR1 is ENHRY, CDR2 SYGVKD. The CDR3 bases are TGTGCCATCAGTGAGTCTGAAAGCACCCAGTACTTC. Its translation: CAISESESTQYF.

CDR3 amino acids: CASSPLQGSDTQYF. As DNA, the CDR3 is TGCGCCAGCAGCCCGCTACAGGGGTCAGATACGCAGTATTTT. V usage is TRBV4-3 and J usage is TRBJ2-3; 7 bases align to TRBD1. The CDR3 covers 14 residues. The trim removed 4 bases at V and 4 bases at J, leaving 5 bases unmatched. Germline-derived CDR1 and CDR2 are LGHNA and YSLEER.

V usage is TRBV7-2 and J usage is TRBJ2-7, with a possible D match to TRBD2 (5 bases). Germline CDR1 reads SGHTA; CDR2 reads FQGNSA. The V gene lost 6 bases and the J gene lost 0 bases, with 12 bases spanning the gap. The CDR3 runs 14 residues. CDR3 DNA sequence: TGTGCCAGCAGTACACTAGTAACCTCCTACGAGCAGTACTTC. It is translated as CASSTLVTSYEQYF.

The chain combines TRBV28 with TRBJ2-7, with D maybe TRBD2 (6 bases). The germline V and J ends were trimmed by 5 bases and 5 bases, with 16 bases remaining between them. Per germline, CDR1 MDHEN and CDR2 SYDVKM. CDR3 size: 14 residues. The CDR3 DNA sequence: TGTGCCAGCAGTGGACGGGAGAGGTTCCACGAGCAGTACTTC. Translated: CASSGRERFHEQYF.

This clone was picked up a small number of times. V is TRBV2 and J is TRBJ2-3; 12 nucleotides line up with TRBD2. The J segment lost 4 bases and the V segment lost 0 bases, leaving 2 bases of the junction unmatched. Germline V gene data show CDR1 as SNHLY and CDR2 as FYNNEI. This CDR3 spans 16 amino acids. Here the CDR3 DNA reads TGTGCCAGCAGTGAAGCGCTAGCGGGGGGGGCAGATACGCAGTATTTT. Translating gives CASSEALAGGADTQYF.

This clone occurred once. This sequence joins TRBV19 and TRBJ2-7; 7 nucleotides match TRBD1. CDR3 length: 16 amino acids. CDR1 is LNHDA and CDR2 is SQIVND in the germline V gene (reference sequence). Trimming took 1 base from V and 3 from J; bases not matched to a gene: 9. The CDR3 is CASSIVSLGGLYEQYF. The CDR3 region has the DNA TGTGCCAGTAGTATAGTCTCGCTAGGGGGCCTCTACGAGCAGTACTTC.

The chain carries TRBV18 and TRBJ1-5; D uncertain. The V end was cut by 3 bases, the J end by 7 bases, with 16 bases between. The CDR3 is 15 amino acids. CDR1 and CDR2 (germline): KGHSH, LQKENI. The CDR3 spells CASSPGSTAEQPQHF. The CDR3 bases are TGTGCCAGCTCACCCGGGAGTACAGCCGAGCAGCCCCAGCATTTT.

This rearrangement joins TRBV7-7 to TRBJ2-7; 8 bases map to TRBD1. Per germline, CDR1 SSHAT and CDR2 FNYEAQ (reference sequence). This CDR3 has 15 amino acids. V lost 5 bases to trimming and J lost 1 base; unmatched junction nucleotides: 7. DNA for the CDR3: TGTGCCAGCAGCGTAGGACAGGGCCCTTCCTACGAGCAGTACTTC. Protein sequence: CASSVGQGPSYEQYF.